The T cell receptor beta chain under discussion was sequenced for a study of shared clonotypes between healthy human individuals (dated by TCRdb to 2019 to 2021). About the study as a whole: The cohort included three men and a couple of women between 18 and 49 years of age. For each donor, CD4 naive and CD4 memory were each run on three plates, CD8 naive on two plates, and CD8 memory on one plate. To estimate repertoire size and how much clonotypes are shared between individuals, the study performed deep sequencing of blood TCR repertoires from about five healthy adults. To increase sequencing depth and limit assay-specific biases, TCR repertoire library preparation and sequencing were carried out by different laboratories using diverse techniques. Between about 0.94 and 10 billion PBMCs per donor were obtained by leukapheresis.

For the CD8 naive samples, CD45RO-negative cells were positively selected for CCR7, yielding a CD45RA+CCR7+ population from which TemRA cells were excluded. Healthy HIV-negative adults with no recently reported acute infections or vaccinations were included as donors. Every donor was a Caucasian adult living in Nashville, Tennessee, USA. After blood collection by leukapheresis, PBMCs were isolated using Ficoll-Histopaque density gradient centrifugation and then cryopreserved in the vapor phase of liquid nitrogen. Purity and quantity of every magnetically sorted T cell population were checked by analytical flow cytometry. Genomic DNA was isolated from every sorted fraction and measured by UV absorbance on a Nanodrop 2000c. Worth noting for this clone: Its antigen specificity is not known. Base qualities are not at hand, and no much larger clone is one base apart. The same CDR3 can be traced to other DNA sequences in this sample.

TCR CDR3 regions were amplified from genomic DNA by multiplex PCR using the deep immunoSEQ assay. Extracted genomic DNA from each cell subset was distributed evenly across all wells of several immunoSEQ 96-well plates, and each plate was treated as a replicate. Each replicate PCR for sorted subsets received roughly 0.2 ug genomic DNA, equal to roughly 29,000 T cell genomes. Purified libraries were quantified with a Qubit 3.0 fluorometer, sized on a Bioanalyzer 2100, and re-quantified with the KAPA Library Quantification kit. A separate single-read 150-cycle Illumina NextSeq 550 flow cell was used to sequence each immunoSEQ 96-well plate. The paper's data handling went like this. The immunoSEQ output contained only junctional sequences without quality scores, so filtering could not match that applied to full-length reads. Sequences were annotated with PyIR, a Python wrapper for IgBLAST v1.9, using IMGT germline references to assign V/J genes and CDR3. Reads with weak V/J assignments (E-value above 1e-6), missing CDR3, stop codons, out-of-frame junctions, or ambiguous translated residues were removed. V3J clonotypes were defined as sequences sharing the same inferred V gene, J gene, and CDR3 amino acid sequence. The percentage overlap between two repertoires was calculated by dividing the number of shared unique clonotypes by the size of the smaller repertoire. Richness of each repertoire was evaluated using RTK rarefaction, the Chao1 estimator, and Recon v2.1 estimates of unobserved clonotypes. OLGA was used to compute generation probabilities for all TCRbeta clonotypes that the gDNA method yielded from a handful of donors. Imported from immuneACCESS, the table was reduced by TCRdb to in-frame sequences with V and J called. These copies leave out some clones; in studies compared against another copy, an unresolved V gene accounts for under half, and the cause of the remainder is not known. V and J calls and clone size are given by that table; D and trimming were obtained from the DNA. In all, the sample holds around 1.9 million clones, and 85% to 95% of those were seen once. Of the sample, 1.5% to 2% falls within the top ten clones.

The CDR3 numbers 13 residues from cysteine through phenylalanine. Here the CDR3 DNA is all that survives: 39 bases in frame from base 1. V has 1 base trimmed and J has 6 bases trimmed; junction bases matching no gene number 0. CDR1 and CDR2 are read off the germline V gene as SGHAT and FQNNGV. General conclusions and limits of the study: Sampling was limited to blood, and TCR repertoires in tissue likely differ from TCR repertoires in blood. Even with the large sequencing depth, rarefaction of the sorted-subset datasets indicated that sequencing was incomplete. Pairwise subsampling led to the expectation that sequencing depth would affect the degree of clonotype sharing among donors. Naive subsets generally had larger estimated clonotype richness than memory subsets. Clonotypes shared by all four sorted-subset donors showed higher generation probabilities than non-shared clonotypes. About 5% of naive CD4, 3% to 4% of naive CD8, around 2.3% of memory CD4, and around 0.42% of memory CD8 clonotypes were shared across several donors. Because the study included a small number of donors, the genetic and exposure-history diversity represented was limited.

Sequenced sample: naive CD8+ T cells from PBMCs. The sample's cell subset or site label, in plain terms: CD45RA+CCR7+. The V and J genes are TRBV11-2 and TRBJ2-7; TRBD1 aligns with 10 central bases. This receptor was identified in a young man in good health. Some clones in this sample may be carry-over from other donors' samples. For the CDR3, the sequence is CASSLGQGAEQYF. The nucleotides are TGTGCCAGCAGCTTAGGACAGGGGGCCGAGCAGTACTTC.